Detailed here is one T cell receptor (beta chain). The record originates from a study of blood T cell repertoires in COVID-19. The table came from immunoSEQ multiplex PCR; TCRdb's copy has only in-frame clones and leaves some out. The table has 250,000 to 300,000 clones, about 91% seen once; the top ten hold about 4.6%. This CDR3 contains 17 residues. Sequenced: peripheral blood. This TCR came from a woman in her 40s who had recovered from COVID-19. The chain joins TRBV21-1 to TRBJ1-6; TRBD1 was called by the table and not checked on the DNA. TRBV21-1 is given as a pseudogene. The CDR3 region has the DNA TGTGCCAGCAGCAAAAGGCAGCAGGGGGCTTATAATTCACCCCTCCACTTT. It codes for CASSKRQQGAYNSPLHF.